This T cell receptor beta chain was identified during a study of shared clonotypes between healthy human individuals. Approximately 220 ng DNA, 25,000 to 35,000 T cell genomes, went into each sorted-subset replicate PCR. TCRdb's table, derived via immunoSEQ multiplex PCR, lists solely in-frame clones and lacks some. The table has about 1.1 million clones, roughly 80% seen once; the top ten hold 0.89%. A CD45RA-negative memory subset and a CD45RA+ naive subset were separated from the CD4+ cells. This clone has only one observation. This receptor was identified in a man between 18 and 35 years old in good health. Some clones in this sample may be carry-over from other donors' samples. The sequenced sample consisted of memory CD4+ T cells from PBMCs. The subset here: CD45RA-negative fraction.

CDR3 sequence: CASSRPGLPSEQYF. The CDR3 DNA reads TGTGCCAGCAGCCGCCCGGGACTACCCTCCGAGCAGTACTTC. The chain joins TRBV7-8 to TRBJ2-7; 7 bases map to TRBD2. CDR1 SGHVS and CDR2 FQNEAQ come from the germline V gene. V gave up 5 bases and J gave up 6 bases; unmatched junction bases: 10. This CDR3 has 14 amino acids.